The 11 T cell receptor beta chains below were found in one sample sequenced in a study of Ad26.COV2.S vaccination and SARS-CoV-2 variants. Assay used: immunoSEQ multiplex PCR; TCRdb lists only in-frame clones, some missing. The data contain roughly 150,000 clones, approximately 90% of them singletons. Sequenced here: peripheral blood, sampled after recovery from COVID-19. The receptors originated from a human donor who had recovered from COVID-19.

This chain uses TRBV5-5 with TRBJ2-5, with TRBD1 identical over 9 bases. The J segment lost 7 bases and the V segment lost 5 bases, leaving 9 bases of the junction unmatched. Germline V gene lookup returns CDR1 SGHKS and CDR2 YYEKEE (reference sequence). There are 14 residues in the CDR3. In nucleotides, the CDR3 is TGTGCCAGCAGGCAGACGGGACAGGGTGGGACCCAGTACTTC. Protein product: CASRQTGQGGTQYF.

This sequence joins TRBV29-1 and TRBJ1-1; weak D call: TRBD1 (6 bases). The CDR3 extends over 13 amino acids. Germline V lookup: CDR1 SQVTM, CDR2 ANQGSEA. V shed 4 bases and J shed 5 bases, with 14 bases lying between them. The CDR3 nucleotides read TGCAGCGTTGTCGGGGGCCGCAGTACTGAAGCTTTCTTT. Residues: CSVVGGRSTEAFF.

This clone was found a few times. The chain is built from TRBV28 and TRBJ1-4, with TRBD1 matching over 10 bases. V lost 2 bases and J lost 6; bases outside the gene matches: 3. The CDR3 has 15 amino acids. The germline CDR1 and CDR2 sequences are MDHEN and SYDVKM. The CDR3 nucleotides read TGTGCCAGCAGTTTAGTAGGACAGGGGGATGAAAAACTGTTTTTT. Encoded protein: CASSLVGQGDEKLFF.

The chain joins TRBV7-6 to TRBJ2-2; 8 nucleotides match TRBD1. Trimming removed 5 bases from V and 7 bases from J; junction bases left unmatched: 12. Germline CDR1 is SGHVS and CDR2 is FNYEAQ. The CDR3 has 16 amino acids. CDR3 loop: CASSQETGGVYGELFF. CDR3 DNA sequence: TGTGCCAGCAGCCAAGAAACAGGGGGAGTATACGGGGAGCTGTTTTTT.

The chain is built from TRBV30 and TRBJ2-5; D is unresolved. V lost 0 bases to trimming and J lost 2 bases, with 13 bases between them. CDR3 length equals 15 residues. CDR1 GTSNPN and CDR2 SVGIG come from the germline V gene (reference sequence). CDR3 coding DNA: TGTGCCTGGAGTGTACCAATGGGTGATCAAGAGACCCAGTACTTC. Its protein product is CAWSVPMGDQETQYF.

The genes are TRBV10-3 and TRBJ1-2; no firm D call. Germline V gene lookup returns CDR1 ENHRY and CDR2 SYGVKD. V gave up 3 bases and J gave up 4 bases, with 3 bases separating them. The CDR3 sequence is 11 residues long. The CDR3: CAISDGYGYTF. The CDR3 region has the DNA TGTGCCATCAGTGACGGCTATGGCTACACCTTC.

The J gene is TRBJ2-1, the V gene TRBV29-1, with D possibly being TRBD1 or TRBD2 (6 bases each). The CDR3 length is 13 residues. Germline V gives CDR1 SQVTM, CDR2 ANQGSEA. V was cut by 6 bases and J by 12 bases, with 21 bases left in between. In DNA, the CDR3 is TGCAGCGTCACCGGGGGCCGCACAATCGGGCAGTTCTTC. Amino acid sequence: CSVTGGRTIGQFF.

The gene calls are TRBV5-1 and TRBJ2-3, with D unresolved. In germline, CDR1 is SGHRS, CDR2 YFSETQ. V was pared by 4 bases and J by 2 bases, with 14 bases between. CDR3 length: 15 residues. The CDR3 coding sequence is TGCGCCAGCAGCCAGGACCTGCGGTACACAGATACGCAGTATTTT. As protein: CASSQDLRYTDTQYF.

V and J are TRBV28 and TRBJ2-3, with D tentatively TRBD2 (5 bases). Germline CDR1 is MDHEN and CDR2 is SYDVKM. This CDR3 spans 14 amino acids. Trimming removed 4 bases at V and 2 bases at J, with 10 bases between. CDR3 protein: CASSSAGVTDTQYF. The CDR3 region has the DNA TGTGCCAGCAGTTCCGCGGGTGTCACAGATACGCAGTATTTT.

This rearrangement joins TRBV18 to TRBJ1-4; possibly TRBD1 for D (5 bases). The CDR3 is made up of 15 amino acids. Germline-derived CDR1 and CDR2 are KGHSH and LQKENI. Trimming pared 2 bases from V and 3 bases from J, leaving 10 bases between. The CDR3 nucleotides are TGTGCCAGCTCACCAAACGGGGCGTCTAATGAAAAACTGTTTTTT. It yields the protein CASSPNGASNEKLFF.

The chain links TRBV5-5 to TRBJ2-7; 11 bases are shared with TRBD1. The J segment lost 0 bases and the V segment lost 1 base, leaving 6 bases of the junction unmatched. Germline V gives CDR1 SGHKS, CDR2 YYEKEE (reference sequence). CDR3 length: 17 amino acids. CDR3 sequence: CASSLSRGQGDSYEQYF. CDR3 nucleotides: TGTGCCAGCAGCTTGTCTCGGGGACAGGGGGACTCCTACGAGCAGTACTTC.